Listed below are T cell receptor beta chains from one sample, sequenced in a study of cytomegalovirus exposure and HLA in healthy donors. Profiling relied on immunoSEQ multiplex PCR, and the TCRdb table lists in-frame clones only, not all of them. Among 200,000 to 250,000 clones, approximately 81% were seen once, and the ten largest hold roughly 0.26%. The material sequenced was PBMCs. The receptors were gathered from a girl aged 2 to 10 in good health and CMV-seronegative. Each CDR3 is given with its conserved first and last residue. D genes are given only for firm matches. A clone size is listed for some rows: how often the clone was seen (once, few, many), or a class if it is expanded.

>TRBJ2-2|NA|NA|TRBV19
TGTGCCAGTAGTGCGATAAGATCAAACACCGGGGAGCTGTTTTTT
CASSAIRSNTGELFF
>TRBJ1-1|NA|NA|TRBV30
TGTGCCTGGAGAGCTGACACGACTAGAACAACTGAAGCTTTCTTT
CAWRADTTRTTEAFF
>TRBJ2-7|NA|NA|TRBV20-1
TGCAGTGCTGGACACTACGAGCAGTACTTC
CSAGHYEQYF
>TRBJ2-7|NA|NA|TRBV5-4
TGTGCCAGCAGCTTGGACAGGACCTACGAGCAGTACTTC
CASSLDRTYEQYF
>TRBJ2-1|NA|TRBD1|TRBV6-1
TGTGCCAGCACCCTTTCCGGGACAGGGGGCGGTGAGCAGTTCTTC
CASTLSGTGGGEQFF
>TRBJ1-5|NA|NA|TRBV5-1
TGCGCCAGCAGCCCCACAGGGAATCAGCCCCAGCATTTT
CASSPTGNQPQHF
>TRBJ2-3|once|TRBD2|TRBV28
TGTGCCAGCAGAGGACTAGCGGGAGTCCACGGCACAGATACGCAGTATTTT
CASRGLAGVHGTDTQYF
>TRBJ1-1|NA|NA|TRBV15
TGTGCCACCAGCAGAGGATGGCTCCTGAACACTGAAGCTTTCTTT
CATSRGWLLNTEAFF
>TRBJ1-6|NA|NA|TRBV19
TGTGCCAGTAGTGCAGGGGCGGTCAATTCACCCCTCCACTTT
CASSAGAVNSPLHF
>TRBJ2-5|NA|TRBD2|TRBV11-3
TGTGCCAGCAGCTTAGGACGGACTAGCGGGGGGGGTCAAGAGACCCAGTACTTC
CASSLGRTSGGGQETQYF
>TRBJ2-7|NA|NA|TRBV5-5
TGTGCCAGCAGCCACAGCTCCTACGAGCAGTACTTC
CASSHSSYEQYF
>TRBJ2-3|few|TRBD1|TRBV5-6
TGTGCCAGCAGCCTGGTGGGGACAGGGGGGTATACGCAGTATTTT
CASSLVGTGGYTQYF
>TRBJ2-7|few|TRBD2|TRBV7-6
TGTGCCAGCAGCTTAGTAGGAATAGCGGGTTCCTACGAGCAGTACTTC
CASSLVGIAGSYEQYF
>TRBJ2-5|NA|TRBD2|TRBV6-1
TGTGCCAGCAGTGAGTCTACTAGCGGGGGGTCCGCGGGGACCCAGTACTTC
CASSESTSGGSAGTQYF
>TRBJ2-7|NA|TRBD2|TRBV11-2
TGTGCCAGCAGCTTTGGACTAGCGGGAGGAGGGGAGCAGTACTTC
CASSFGLAGGGEQYF
>TRBJ2-3|NA|TRBD1|TRBV2
TGTGCCAGCAGTGTTAGGGGGACAGGGGTCGCAGATACGCAGTATTTT
CASSVRGTGVADTQYF
>TRBJ1-6|NA|NA|TRBV4-1
TGCGCCAGCAGCCAAGATCTAGGGGTCTGGTCACCCCTCCACTTT
CASSQDLGVWSPLHF
>TRBJ2-7|NA|TRBD1|TRBV15
TGTGCCACCAGCAGAACCGGGACAGGGGATTACGAGCAGTACTTC
CATSRTGTGDYEQYF
>TRBJ1-5|NA|TRBD1|TRBV29-1
TGCAGCGTTGTATCGGACAGGGATCAGCCCCAGCATTTT
CSVVSDRDQPQHF
>TRBJ2-7|NA|TRBD2|TRBV18
TGTGCCAGCTCACCACCATTCGCGGGAGGGCTCGACTACGAGCAGTACTTC
CASSPPFAGGLDYEQYF
>TRBJ2-5|once|NA|TRBV11-2
TGTGCCAGCAGCTTAGTTCGAGAGACCCAGTACTTC
CASSLVRETQYF
>TRBJ2-7|NA|TRBD2|TRBV30
TGTGCCTGGAGTAACCTGTATACGGGAGGGACTCGGGACGAGCAGTACTTC
CAWSNLYTGGTRDEQYF
>TRBJ1-3|NA|NA|TRBV11-2
TGTGCCAGCAGCTTAGACAGGGACACCATATATTTT
CASSLDRDTIYF
>TRBJ1-2|NA|NA|TRBV7-3
TGTGCCAGCAGTCAAACCCCGTCGAGGAATTTAGCTGGCTACACCTTC
CASSQTPSRNLAGYTF
>TRBJ1-4|NA|TRBD1|TRBV30
TGTGCCTGTAACCGGGACAGCGCAACTAATGAAAAACTGTTTTTT
CACNRDSATNEKLFF
>TRBJ2-1|NA|NA|TRBV7-3
TGTGCCAGCAGCTTAAATACCTACAATGAGCAGTTCTTC
CASSLNTYNEQFF
>TRBJ2-5|NA|NA|TRBV6-1
TGTGCCAGCAGTTGGAATTCGGACTCGGGGAAGACCCAGTACTTC
CASSWNSDSGKTQYF
>TRBJ2-3|NA|NA|TRBV10-1
TGCGCCAGCAGTGAGTTGGGGGGGGGCGCGAACACAGATACGCAGTATTTT
CASSELGGGANTDTQYF
>TRBJ1-6|NA|NA|TRBV5-4
TGTGCCAGCAGCTGGAGAGGCAGACTGAATTCACCCCTCCACTTT
CASSWRGRLNSPLHF
>TRBJ1-1|NA|NA|TRBV10-2
TGCGCCAGCAGTGATACAGGGCTTATGAACACTGAAGCTTTCTTT
CASSDTGLMNTEAFF
>TRBJ2-3|NA|NA|TRBV5-1
TGCGCCAGCAGCTTGGGTTCTAGCGCTAGCACAGATACGCAGTATTTT
CASSLGSSASTDTQYF
>TRBJ2-3|few|NA|TRBV10-1
TGCGCCAGCAGTGAGGGGAAAGGAAGGGGTACGCAGTATTTT
CASSEGKGRGTQYF
>TRBJ2-1|NA|TRBD2|TRBV5-4
TGTGCCAGCAGCTTGAAGTTATTGGGGAGGGGTGAGCAGTTCTTC
CASSLKLLGRGEQFF
>TRBJ2-3|NA|TRBD1|TRBV13
TGTGCCAGCAGCCCCCGACAGGGTCGAACAGATACGCAGTATTTT
CASSPRQGRTDTQYF
>TRBJ2-1|NA|TRBD1|TRBV5-1
TGCGCCAGCAGCCCAGAATCCGGGACAGGGATCAATGAGCAGTTCTTC
CASSPESGTGINEQFF
>TRBJ2-7|few|NA|TRBV5-4
TGTGCCAGCAGCTTGGGTGTTGTGGTAGGGGGCTCCTACGAGCAGTACTTC
CASSLGVVVGGSYEQYF
>TRBJ1-2|NA|TRBD1|TRBV9
TGTGCCAGCAGCACTCGGGACAGGGGGGCCTATGGCTACACCTTC
CASSTRDRGAYGYTF
>TRBJ2-2|NA|TRBD2|TRBV7-3
TGTGCCAGCAGCTTAGTCGGGGGGGCGAACACCGGGGAGCTGTTTTTT
CASSLVGGANTGELFF
>TRBJ2-7|NA|NA|TRBV30
TGTGCCTGGAGTGTCAGATACGAGCAGTACTTC
CAWSVRYEQYF
>TRBJ2-7|NA|NA|TRBV14
TGTGCCAGCAGTGGGGCGGCCAGCTACGAGCAGTACTTC
CASSGAASYEQYF
>TRBJ2-3|NA|TRBD2|TRBV5-6
TGTGCCAGCAGTCTGGGGGGGACTTTTCCCCGATATACGCAGTATTTT
CASSLGGTFPRYTQYF
>TRBJ2-7|NA|NA|TRBV18
TGTGCCAGCTCACCGTCGGGATCCTACGAGCAGTACTTC
CASSPSGSYEQYF
>TRBJ1-5|once|NA|TRBV7-2
TGTGCCAGCGCGACAGGTAGCAATCAGCCCCAGCATTTT
CASATGSNQPQHF
>TRBJ2-3|NA|NA|TRBV27
TGTGCCAGCAGTTTATGGGGGGTTAGCACAGATACGCAGTATTTT
CASSLWGVSTDTQYF
>TRBJ1-2|NA|TRBD1|TRBV2
TGTGCCAGCAGCCCCTCGGACAGGTGGTATGGCTACACCTTC
CASSPSDRWYGYTF
>TRBJ2-3|once|NA|TRBV5-4
TGTGCCAGCAGCCCTAGACTGGACACTTTCACAGATACGCAGTATTTT
CASSPRLDTFTDTQYF
>TRBJ1-1|once|NA|TRBV15
TGTGCCACCAGCAGGAGCAGCGGGCCTTTGAACACTGAAGCTTTCTTT
CATSRSSGPLNTEAFF
>TRBJ1-1|NA|NA|TRBV5-6
TGTGCCAGCAGCTTAGGGGCGCAGAACACTGAAGCTTTCTTT
CASSLGAQNTEAFF
>TRBJ2-7|NA|TRBD1|TRBV5-1
TGCGCCAGCAGCCGGGGACAGGGCTACGAGCAGTACTTC
CASSRGQGYEQYF
>TRBJ1-1|NA|TRBD1|TRBV10-2
TGCGCCAGCAGGGACAGGGTTAAAGGCACTGAAGCTTTCTTT
CASRDRVKGTEAFF
>TRBJ1-1|NA|NA|TRBV19
TGTGCCAGTAGTATCACTATGAACACTGAAGCTTTCTTT
CASSITMNTEAFF
>TRBJ1-4|NA|NA|TRBV7-9
TGTGCCAGCAGCCCAGGGCGAGTGAATGAAAAACTGTTTTTT
CASSPGRVNEKLFF
>TRBJ1-5|NA|NA|TRBV6-1
TGTGCCAGCTTGATGGGCCAGCCCCCCCAGCCCCAGCATTTT
CASLMGQPPQPQHF